These 8 T cell receptor beta chains came from one sample sequenced in a study of cytomegalovirus exposure and HLA in healthy donors. Produced via immunoSEQ multiplex PCR; TCRdb's table is partial and in-frame only. Of 300,000 to 350,000 clones listed, around 90% are singletons. The specimen sequenced was PBMCs. These receptors were taken from a man younger than 45 in good health and CMV-seronegative.

This sequence joins TRBV4-1 and TRBJ1-3, with 7 bases lining up with TRBD1. The CDR3 is made up of 20 amino acids. V lost 0 bases to trimming and J lost 3 bases; unmatched junction nucleotides: 17. CDR1 is MGHRA and CDR2 is YSYEKL in the germline V gene. The CDR3 region is CASSQDYGRGGPVRGNTIYF. The CDR3 DNA reads TGCGCCAGCAGCCAAGATTATGGGAGAGGGGGCCCGGTCCGTGGAAACACCATATATTTT.

The CDR3 coding sequence is TGTGCCAGCAGCTTCGGACAATATTTCACAGATACGCAGTATTTT. Amino acids: CASSFGQYFTDTQYF. The chain combines TRBV7-2 with TRBJ2-3, with D maybe TRBD1 (5 bases). Germline-derived CDR1 and CDR2 are SGHTA and FQGNSA. Trimming stripped 3 bases from V and 2 bases from J, with 12 bases between. This CDR3 comprises 15 residues.

In nucleotides, the CDR3 is TGTGCCAGCAGCCCCGGGACTAGCGGGGGGGCGGCCCAAGAGACCCAGTACTTC. As protein: CASSPGTSGGAAQETQYF. V usage is TRBV7-2 and J usage is TRBJ2-5; 16 bases map to TRBD2. The CDR3 sequence is 18 residues long. Germline loops: CDR1 SGHTA, CDR2 FQGNSA. Trimming removed 5 bases from V and 1 base from J; junction bases left unmatched: 7. Using reference TRBV7-2 and TRBJ2-5 for the parts outside the CDR3, the full variable domain is GAGVSQSPSNKVTEKGKDVELRCDPISGHTALYWYRQSLGQGLEFLIYFQGNSAPDKSGLPSDRFSAERTGGSVSTLTIQRTQQEDSAVYLCASSPGTSGGAAQETQYFGPGTRLLVL.

The genes are TRBV6-5 and TRBJ1-3; unclear D gene. V lost 6 bases, J lost 3 bases, and 6 bases lay in between. Germline-derived CDR1 and CDR2 are MNHEY and SVGAGI. The CDR3 covers 12 residues. Written as DNA, the CDR3 is TGTGCCAGCAGGACATTTGGAAACACCATATATTTT. Translation gives CASRTFGNTIYF.

The chain couples TRBV10-3 to TRBJ2-2, with TRBD1 identical over 8 bases. With V trimmed by 5 bases and J by 6 bases, 11 bases remained unmatched. The CDR3 contains 16 residues. Germline V gives CDR1 ENHRY, CDR2 SYGVKD. CDR3 nucleotides: TGTGCCATCAGTCACAGGGGGAGAGGGAGATCCGGGGAGCTGTTTTTT. Amino acids: CAISHRGRGRSGELFF.

CDR3 coding DNA: TGTGCCAGCAGCCCGGGACAGGGTAATGAAAAACTGTTTTTT. Translated, it gives CASSPGQGNEKLFF. This chain uses TRBV6-4 with TRBJ1-4, with 9 bases that match TRBD1. Germline CDR1 and CDR2: MRHNA and SNTAGT. The CDR3 has 14 amino acids. The J segment lost 4 bases and the V segment lost 6 bases, leaving 3 bases of the junction unmatched.

V usage is TRBV7-9 and J usage is TRBJ2-7; the D gene is possibly TRBD2 (7 bases). From germline, CDR1 is SEHNR and CDR2 FQNEAQ (reference sequence). This CDR3 is 16 amino acids long. V was shortened by 4 bases and J by 0 bases, with 16 bases between the two germline ends. For the CDR3, the DNA is TGTGCCAGCAGCTACCGCGGGCGGGGGCGCTCCTACGAGCAGTACTTC. It encodes CASSYRGRGRSYEQYF.

The V call is TRBV27, the J call TRBJ2-7; 9 bases align to TRBD1. V trimming: 6 bases; J trimming: 1 base; junction bases outside the gene matches: 7. Looked up from germline, CDR1 is MNHEY and CDR2 is SMNVEV (reference sequence). This CDR3 is 15 amino acids long. The CDR3 region is CASSRTGTGSYEQYF. In DNA form, the CDR3 reads TGTGCCAGCAGCCGTACCGGGACAGGGTCCTACGAGCAGTACTTC.